The clone carrying this T cell receptor (beta chain) has more than one count but fewer than ten. This entry belongs to a study of OX40 agonist ivuxolimab in advanced cancers. Study at large: Ivuxolimab, which is an agonistic anti-OX40 (CD134) antibody, was administered to the patients. Averaging around 60 years in age, with a range of roughly 23 to 85, the cohort was 82.7% male. Patients were infused with ivuxolimab every 2 weeks at 0.01 to 10 mg/kg.

Produced via immunoSEQ multiplex PCR; TCRdb's table is partial and in-frame only. Of about 20,000 clones listed, 70% to 90% are singletons. Germline trimming cut 3 bases from V and 2 bases from J; bases unmatched to any gene: 3. Germline V gene lookup returns CDR1 SNHLY and CDR2 FYNNEI. This CDR3 has 15 residues. Blood specimens came from baseline, cycle 4 day 1, and cycle 7 day 1. This clonotype originated in an adult with an advanced solid tumor such as melanoma, head and neck, liver or kidney cancer. V gene TRBV2 combines with J gene TRBJ1-2; 10 bases align to TRBD1. Specimen: CD4+ or CD8+ T cells sorted from blood, collected in a trial of the OX40 agonist ivuxolimab. This CDR3 reads CASSDAGQGNYGYTF. DNA for the CDR3: TGTGCCAGCAGTGACGCGGGACAGGGGAACTATGGCTACACCTTC.